The rows below give T cell receptor beta chains drawn from one sample of a study of blood T cell repertoires in COVID-19. Libraries were prepared by immunoSEQ multiplex PCR; TCRdb keeps only in-frame clonotypes and omits some of them. The top ten clones hold around 0.96% of a sample with about 310,000 clones, roughly 90% of them seen once. Sequenced: peripheral blood. The origin of the receptors is a woman between 40 and 55 years old with COVID-19, enrolled during active disease. Both conserved end residues are part of each CDR3. The order of the fields is CDR3 protein, CDR3 DNA, J gene, clone size, D gene, V gene, CDR3 length. The D gene is left open where the match is weak. Clone size is shown for a subset of rows, as once, few, many or a class of expanded clone.

CDR3 protein: CASSLLARRGGNEQFF; CDR3 DNA: TGTGCCAGCAGCTTACTCGCACGGCGGGGCGGCAATGAGCAGTTCTTC; J gene: TRBJ2-1; clone size: once; D gene: -; V gene: TRBV7-2; CDR3 length: 16
CDR3 protein: CASSVGRGVRDSPLHF; CDR3 DNA: TGTGCCAGCAGCGTAGGTCGGGGAGTTAGGGATTCACCCCTCCACTTT; J gene: TRBJ1-6; clone size: -; D gene: -; V gene: TRBV9; CDR3 length: 16
CDR3 protein: CASSSDGRGTEQYF; CDR3 DNA: TGTGCCAGCAGCTCCGATGGAAGGGGAACCGAGCAGTACTTC; J gene: TRBJ2-7; clone size: -; D gene: -; V gene: TRBV7-3; CDR3 length: 14
CDR3 protein: CASSQSRDIYNEQFF; CDR3 DNA: TGTGCCAGCTCACAATCCCGGGACATCTACAATGAGCAGTTCTTC; J gene: TRBJ2-1; clone size: -; D gene: -; V gene: TRBV18; CDR3 length: 15
CDR3 protein: CASSEASTGAAFF; CDR3 DNA: TGTGCCAGCAGTGAAGCTTCGACAGGGGCAGCTTTCTTT; J gene: TRBJ1-1; clone size: -; D gene: TRBD1; V gene: TRBV2; CDR3 length: 13
CDR3 protein: CASSRAGSTSSPLHF; CDR3 DNA: TGCGCCAGCAGCCGAGCCGGTAGTACCTCTTCACCCCTCCACTTT; J gene: TRBJ1-6; clone size: -; D gene: -; V gene: TRBV4-3; CDR3 length: 15
CDR3 protein: CASSSDPGAEAFF; CDR3 DNA: TGTGCCAGCAGTTCGGATCCGGGGGCTGAAGCTTTCTTT; J gene: TRBJ1-1; clone size: -; D gene: -; V gene: TRBV27; CDR3 length: 13
CDR3 protein: CASIPRGEINYGYTF; CDR3 DNA: TGTGCCAGCATCCCCAGGGGGGAAATTAACTATGGCTACACCTTC; J gene: TRBJ1-2; clone size: -; D gene: TRBD1; V gene: TRBV6-1; CDR3 length: 15
CDR3 protein: CASSPREGLRYGYTF; CDR3 DNA: TGTGCCAGTAGTCCCCGTGAGGGATTGAGATATGGCTACACCTTC; J gene: TRBJ1-2; clone size: -; D gene: -; V gene: TRBV19; CDR3 length: 15
CDR3 protein: CASSSGLSEAFF; CDR3 DNA: TGTGCCAGCAGCTCGGGACTGTCAGAAGCTTTCTTT; J gene: TRBJ1-1; clone size: -; D gene: -; V gene: TRBV13; CDR3 length: 12
CDR3 protein: CSVGDRDEKLFF; CDR3 DNA: TGCAGCGTTGGGGACAGGGATGAAAAACTGTTTTTT; J gene: TRBJ1-4; clone size: -; D gene: TRBD1; V gene: TRBV29-1; CDR3 length: 12
CDR3 protein: CASSLEGTGGAGYTF; CDR3 DNA: TGCGCCAGCAGCTTGGAAGGGACAGGGGGCGCGGGCTACACCTTC; J gene: TRBJ1-2; clone size: -; D gene: TRBD1; V gene: TRBV5-1; CDR3 length: 15
CDR3 protein: CASRLLQESSYEQYF; CDR3 DNA: TGCGCCAGCAGATTATTGCAGGAAAGCTCCTACGAGCAGTACTTC; J gene: TRBJ2-7; clone size: -; D gene: -; V gene: TRBV5-1; CDR3 length: 15
CDR3 protein: CASSLSTTYEQYF; CDR3 DNA: TGTGCCAGCAGTTTATCTACAACCTACGAGCAGTACTTC; J gene: TRBJ2-7; clone size: -; D gene: -; V gene: TRBV27; CDR3 length: 13
CDR3 protein: CASSSGRGHTGELFF; CDR3 DNA: TGCGCCAGCAGCTCTGGCAGGGGGCACACCGGGGAGCTGTTTTTT; J gene: TRBJ2-2; clone size: -; D gene: TRBD1; V gene: TRBV5-1; CDR3 length: 15
CDR3 protein: CASSSREEETQYF; CDR3 DNA: TGTGCCAGCAGTAGCCGGGAAGAAGAGACCCAGTACTTC; J gene: TRBJ2-5; clone size: -; D gene: -; V gene: TRBV7-9; CDR3 length: 13
CDR3 protein: CASSLYGEIQETQYF; CDR3 DNA: TGTGCCAGCAGTTTATATGGGGAGATACAAGAGACCCAGTACTTC; J gene: TRBJ2-5; clone size: -; D gene: -; V gene: TRBV27; CDR3 length: 15
CDR3 protein: CASSFGGGRCNQPQHF; CDR3 DNA: TGCGCCAGCAGTTTTGGGGGGGGGCGATGCAATCAGCCCCAGCATTTT; J gene: TRBJ1-5; clone size: -; D gene: -; V gene: TRBV10-1; CDR3 length: 16
CDR3 protein: CASSLTRSNQPQHF; CDR3 DNA: TGTGCCAGCTCCCTAACCCGCAGCAATCAGCCCCAGCATTTT; J gene: TRBJ1-5; clone size: -; D gene: -; V gene: TRBV18; CDR3 length: 14
CDR3 protein: CAWTVGSLVADTQYF; CDR3 DNA: TGTGCCTGGACCGTAGGGAGTTTGGTCGCAGATACGCAGTATTTT; J gene: TRBJ2-3; clone size: -; D gene: -; V gene: TRBV30; CDR3 length: 15
CDR3 protein: CASSLRGQGTTF; CDR3 DNA: TGTGCCAGCAGTTTGAGGGGACAGGGGACAACCTTC; J gene: TRBJ1-2; clone size: -; D gene: TRBD1; V gene: TRBV27; CDR3 length: 12
CDR3 protein: CASRAYSRVANQPQHF; CDR3 DNA: TGCGCCAGCCGTGCCTACTCCAGGGTGGCCAATCAGCCCCAGCATTTT; J gene: TRBJ1-5; clone size: -; D gene: -; V gene: TRBV4-3; CDR3 length: 16
CDR3 protein: CASSIQGNTEAFF; CDR3 DNA: TGTGCCAGTAGTATTCAGGGGAACACTGAAGCTTTCTTT; J gene: TRBJ1-1; clone size: -; D gene: -; V gene: TRBV19; CDR3 length: 13
CDR3 protein: CASSIVGVPNTGELFF; CDR3 DNA: TGTGCCAGTAGTATCGTAGGGGTACCCAACACCGGGGAGCTGTTTTTT; J gene: TRBJ2-2; clone size: -; D gene: -; V gene: TRBV19; CDR3 length: 16
CDR3 protein: CARQGRSNQPQHF; CDR3 DNA: TGCGCCAGACAGGGAAGGAGCAATCAGCCCCAGCATTTT; J gene: TRBJ1-5; clone size: -; D gene: -; V gene: TRBV23-1; CDR3 length: 13
CDR3 protein: CASSPSNTGTHEQYF; CDR3 DNA: TGTGCCAGCTCACCATCCAACACAGGGACCCACGAGCAGTACTTC; J gene: TRBJ2-7; clone size: -; D gene: -; V gene: TRBV18; CDR3 length: 15
CDR3 protein: CASSLEMRTGGGGYTF; CDR3 DNA: TGTGCCAGCAGCTTAGAGATGAGGACAGGGGGCGGAGGCTACACCTTC; J gene: TRBJ1-2; clone size: -; D gene: TRBD1; V gene: TRBV7-9; CDR3 length: 16
CDR3 protein: CASSPFLQGQQYF; CDR3 DNA: TGTGCCAGCAGCCCATTCTTACAGGGACAGCAGTACTTC; J gene: TRBJ2-7; clone size: -; D gene: -; V gene: TRBV5-8; CDR3 length: 13
CDR3 protein: CASSQDPGLSGNTIYF; CDR3 DNA: TGCGCCAGCAGCCAAGATCCAGGTCTTTCTGGAAACACCATATATTTT; J gene: TRBJ1-3; clone size: -; D gene: -; V gene: TRBV4-3; CDR3 length: 16
CDR3 protein: CASSDLSDSDSNQPQHF; CDR3 DNA: TGTGCCAGCAGCGACTTATCGGACAGCGATAGCAATCAGCCCCAGCATTTT; J gene: TRBJ1-5; clone size: once; D gene: -; V gene: TRBV7-9; CDR3 length: 17
CDR3 protein: CASSSASGETQYF; CDR3 DNA: TGTGCCAGTAGTAGCGCTTCGGGGGAGACCCAGTACTTC; J gene: TRBJ2-5; clone size: -; D gene: -; V gene: TRBV19; CDR3 length: 13
CDR3 protein: CASSPIWGGNILDYGYTF; CDR3 DNA: TGTGCCAGTAGCCCCATCTGGGGCGGGAACATCCTCGACTATGGCTACACCTTC; J gene: TRBJ1-2; clone size: -; D gene: -; V gene: TRBV19; CDR3 length: 18
CDR3 protein: CASSVGALSSYNEQFF; CDR3 DNA: TGTGCCAGCAGCGTAGGAGCGTTGAGCTCCTACAATGAGCAGTTCTTC; J gene: TRBJ2-1; clone size: -; D gene: -; V gene: TRBV9; CDR3 length: 16
CDR3 protein: CASSPRQATNTEAFF; CDR3 DNA: TGTGCCAGCAGCCCCCGACAGGCTACGAACACTGAAGCTTTCTTT; J gene: TRBJ1-1; clone size: -; D gene: -; V gene: TRBV9; CDR3 length: 15
CDR3 protein: CASSQESDYEQYF; CDR3 DNA: TGTGCCAGCAGCCAAGAATCAGATTACGAGCAGTACTTC; J gene: TRBJ2-7; clone size: few; D gene: -; V gene: TRBV4-2; CDR3 length: 13
CDR3 protein: CASSTGIHEQYF; CDR3 DNA: TGCGCCAGCAGTACAGGGATCCACGAGCAGTACTTC; J gene: TRBJ2-7; clone size: -; D gene: -; V gene: TRBV5-1; CDR3 length: 12
CDR3 protein: CASSLGRRGNSPLHF; CDR3 DNA: TGTGCCAGCAGCTTGGGCCGCAGGGGGAATTCACCCCTCCACTTT; J gene: TRBJ1-6; clone size: -; D gene: TRBD1; V gene: TRBV5-8; CDR3 length: 15
CDR3 protein: CASSLTGPYTEAFF; CDR3 DNA: TGCGCCAGCAGTTTGACAGGCCCGTACACTGAAGCTTTCTTT; J gene: TRBJ1-1; clone size: -; D gene: -; V gene: TRBV5-1; CDR3 length: 14
CDR3 protein: CASRFPSHRAEAFF; CDR3 DNA: TGTGCCAGCAGATTCCCATCACACAGGGCTGAAGCTTTCTTT; J gene: TRBJ1-1; clone size: -; D gene: -; V gene: TRBV28; CDR3 length: 14
CDR3 protein: CASSWIAAAQETQYF; CDR3 DNA: TGTGCCAGCAGTTGGATAGCAGCCGCCCAAGAGACCCAGTACTTC; J gene: TRBJ2-5; clone size: -; D gene: -; V gene: TRBV28; CDR3 length: 15
CDR3 protein: CASSGRRQGDYLDEKLFF; CDR3 DNA: TGTGCCAGCAGCGGTCGCCGACAGGGGGACTATTTGGATGAAAAACTGTTTTTT; J gene: TRBJ1-4; clone size: -; D gene: TRBD1; V gene: TRBV7-9; CDR3 length: 18
CDR3 protein: CASSPPKTGSSYNEQFF; CDR3 DNA: TGTGCCAGCAGTCCCCCCAAGACAGGAAGCTCCTACAATGAGCAGTTCTTC; J gene: TRBJ2-1; clone size: -; D gene: -; V gene: TRBV28; CDR3 length: 17
CDR3 protein: CASSPLMKRDNEQFF; CDR3 DNA: TGTGCCAGCAGTCCTCTAATGAAACGGGACAATGAGCAGTTCTTC; J gene: TRBJ2-1; clone size: -; D gene: -; V gene: TRBV28; CDR3 length: 15
CDR3 protein: CASSPLRGEQFF; CDR3 DNA: TGTGCCAGCTCACCACTCAGGGGTGAGCAGTTCTTC; J gene: TRBJ2-1; clone size: -; D gene: -; V gene: TRBV18; CDR3 length: 12
CDR3 protein: CASSQGGTGGSVSQYF; CDR3 DNA: TGTGCCAGCAGCCAAGGTGGGACAGGGGGGTCAGTATCGCAGTATTTT; J gene: TRBJ2-3; clone size: -; D gene: TRBD1; V gene: TRBV3-1/TRBV3-2; CDR3 length: 16
CDR3 protein: CASSPTTGGTDTQYF; CDR3 DNA: TGTGCCAGCAGCCCGACGACGGGGGGGACAGATACGCAGTATTTT; J gene: TRBJ2-3; clone size: -; D gene: TRBD2; V gene: TRBV28; CDR3 length: 15
CDR3 protein: CASSIRSAGNIQYF; CDR3 DNA: TGTGCCAGTAGTATACGTTCCGCGGGAAACATTCAGTACTTC; J gene: TRBJ2-4; clone size: -; D gene: -; V gene: TRBV19; CDR3 length: 14
CDR3 protein: CASSPAGTKDSPLHF; CDR3 DNA: TGTGCCAGCAGCCCGGCCGGGACAAAGGATTCACCCCTCCACTTT; J gene: TRBJ1-6; clone size: -; D gene: -; V gene: TRBV7-3; CDR3 length: 15
CDR3 protein: CASSQDWSASGSAYEQYF; CDR3 DNA: TGCGCCAGCAGCCAAGATTGGAGCGCTAGCGGCTCAGCCTACGAGCAGTACTTC; J gene: TRBJ2-7; clone size: -; D gene: TRBD2; V gene: TRBV4-1; CDR3 length: 18
CDR3 protein: CASSPGTGRTGELFF; CDR3 DNA: TGTGCCAGCAGCCCAGGGACAGGGAGAACCGGGGAGCTGTTTTTT; J gene: TRBJ2-2; clone size: -; D gene: TRBD1; V gene: TRBV28; CDR3 length: 15
CDR3 protein: CASSFIRGESDTQYF; CDR3 DNA: TGTGCCAGCAGTTTTATCAGGGGAGAATCAGATACGCAGTATTTT; J gene: TRBJ2-3; clone size: -; D gene: -; V gene: TRBV28; CDR3 length: 15
CDR3 protein: CASSLTTGGNTEAFF; CDR3 DNA: TGTGCCAGCTCACTCACCACAGGGGGGAACACTGAAGCTTTCTTT; J gene: TRBJ1-1; clone size: -; D gene: TRBD1; V gene: TRBV18; CDR3 length: 15
CDR3 protein: CASSLGGYNEQFF; CDR3 DNA: TGTGCCAGCAGCTTAGGCGGGTACAATGAGCAGTTCTTC; J gene: TRBJ2-1; clone size: -; D gene: -; V gene: TRBV13; CDR3 length: 13
CDR3 protein: CASSRTGNTEAFF; CDR3 DNA: TGTGCCAGCTCACGAACGGGGAACACTGAAGCTTTCTTT; J gene: TRBJ1-1; clone size: -; D gene: -; V gene: TRBV18; CDR3 length: 13
CDR3 protein: CASGQGTNEKLFF; CDR3 DNA: TGTGCCAGCGGACAGGGGACTAATGAAAAACTGTTTTTT; J gene: TRBJ1-4; clone size: few; D gene: TRBD1; V gene: TRBV7-2; CDR3 length: 13